Sequencing of this TCR beta chain was carried out in a study of T cell responses to AZD1222 COVID-19 vaccine. Study-wide findings and caveats: Increases in Spike-specific TCR breadth and depth were seen after two AZD1222 doses. Repertoires were collected only later (after the peak T cell response had occurred).

Germline-derived CDR1 and CDR2 are SGHTA and FQGNSA. Trimming stripped 2 bases from V and 0 bases from J, with 6 bases between. The CDR3 contains 14 residues. Profiling relied on immunoSEQ multiplex PCR, and the TCRdb table lists in-frame clones only, not all of them. The sample comprises about 69,000 clones, approximately 87% of which are singletons, and around 25% rests with the top ten. About this clone itself: What it binds is unknown.

V gene TRBV7-2 combines with J gene TRBJ2-3; no clear D gene. The receptor's source is an adult who received the AZD1222 COVID-19 vaccine. Sample: peripheral blood, taken 28 days after the second AZD1222 dose. The CDR3 DNA is TGTGCCAGCAGCTTAAAGCCTAGCACAGATACGCAGTATTTT. Translating it yields CASSLKPSTDTQYF.